Presented here are 25 T cell receptor beta chains from one specimen sequenced in a study of control samples from healthy donors and cancer patients (TCRdb year 2020). Receptors were amplified or captured by the immunoSEQ multiplex PCR assay. Sourced from immuneACCESS, this table was stored by TCRdb with only in-frame sequences that have V and J called. A share of the clones is absent; for the studies checked, an unresolved V gene accounts for under half, and the remainder has no known explanation. The sample profile shows tens of thousands of clones; roughly 88% of them were found once. Clones ranked in the top ten supply 4.5% to 6% of the sample. Sequencing was done on a sample of blood. These receptors all stem from a woman between 45 and 65 years old in good health.

This rearrangement joins TRBV19 to TRBJ1-2, with D possibly being TRBD1 (5 bases). CDR1 is LNHDA, CDR2 SQIVND, per germline (reference sequence). This CDR3 has 13 amino acids. Trimming removed 7 bases at V and 4 bases at J, with 13 bases between. The CDR3 DNA is TGTGCCAGTATCCGGGACGATGGCTATGGCTACACCTTC. This translates into CASIRDDGYGYTF.

The chain employs TRBV18 and TRBJ1-5; 10 bases agree with TRBD1. The germline CDR1 and CDR2 sequences are KGHSH and LQKENI. Trimming removed 4 bases from V and 5 bases from J; junction bases left unmatched: 2. The CDR3 is 14 amino acids. Here the CDR3 reads CASSLGTGDQPQHF. The CDR3 bases are TGTGCCAGCTCACTCGGGACAGGGGATCAGCCCCAGCATTTT. Variable domain in full (rest from reference TRBV18 and TRBJ1-5): NAGVMQNPRHLVRRRGQEARLRCSPMKGHSHVYWYRQLPEEGLKFMVYLQKENIIDESGMPKERFSAEFPKEGPSILRIQQVVRGDSAAYFCASSLGTGDQPQHFGDGTRLSIL.

A note on this clone: Other nucleotide sequences from this sample produce the same CDR3. This sequence joins TRBV18 and TRBJ1-1, with D unresolved. V was trimmed by 2 bases and J by 1 base, leaving 5 bases between them. This CDR3 is 13 amino acids long. Germline V gene data show CDR1 as KGHSH and CDR2 as LQKENI. The CDR3 nucleotides read TGTGCCAGCTCACCATCCGAGAACACTGAAGCTTTCTTT. It is translated as CASSPSENTEAFF.

The chain uses TRBV12-3 or TRBV12-4 and TRBJ1-1; D uncertain. This CDR3 spans 13 amino acids. V lost 4 bases and J lost 5, with 11 bases in between. The CDR3, as DNA: TGTGCCAGCAGTTGGGGTGGGAGGACTGAAGCTTTCTTT. Its protein is CASSWGGRTEAFF.

The rearrangement uses TRBV6-1 and TRBJ2-1; 15 bases are shared with TRBD2. With V trimmed by 1 base and J by 7 bases, 11 bases remained unmatched. The CDR3 totals 19 residues. Germline loops: CDR1 MNHNS, CDR2 SASEGT. The chain's CDR3 is CASSEGVWTSGGARNEQFF. CDR3 DNA sequence: TGTGCCAGCAGTGAAGGGGTCTGGACTAGCGGGGGGGCTAGGAATGAGCAGTTCTTC.

This clone was observed a few times. This chain uses TRBV6-5 with TRBJ1-3, with D possibly matching TRBD1 (6 bases). CDR3 length equals 15 residues. Per germline, CDR1 MNHEY and CDR2 SVGAGI. Trimming took off 5 bases at V and 0 bases at J, with 11 bases between the two ends. The CDR3 coding sequence is TGTGCCAGCAGTCAGGGGCCGGGCTCTGGAAACACCATATATTTT. Translating gives CASSQGPGSGNTIYF.

Turning to this clone: The sample contains more than one DNA sequence encoding this CDR3. The chain combines TRBV5-1 with TRBJ2-2; 7 bases line up with TRBD1. This CDR3 is 16 amino acids long. The J segment lost 2 bases and the V segment lost 1 base, leaving 5 bases of the junction unmatched. From germline, CDR1 is SGHRS and CDR2 YFSETQ. CDR3: CASSLQTGSNTGELFF. CDR3 nucleotide sequence: TGCGCCAGCAGCTTGCAGACAGGGTCCAACACCGGGGAGCTGTTTTTT.

J is TRBJ2-7 and V is TRBV7-8; the D is unclear. This CDR3 spans 11 amino acids. Germline loops: CDR1 SGHVS, CDR2 FQNEAQ. The ends were cut back, 2 bases at V and 5 bases at J, with 4 bases in the middle. CDR3 sequence: CASSLNDEQYF. The CDR3 nucleotides read TGTGCCAGCAGCTTAAACGACGAGCAGTACTTC. The variable domain in full, with the rest retrieved from reference TRBV7-8 and TRBJ2-7, is GAGVSQSPRYKVAKRGQDVALRCDPISGHVSLFWYQQALGQGPEFLTYFQNEAQLDKSGLPSDRFFAERPEGSVSTLKIQRTQQEDSAVYLCASSLNDEQYFGPGTRLTVT.

The CDR3: CASSSPRLAGTDEQFF. CDR3 coding DNA: TGTGCCAGCAGTTCCCCCAGACTAGCGGGGACAGATGAGCAGTTCTTC. The rearrangement uses TRBV27 and TRBJ2-1; 11 bases align to TRBD2. The CDR3 loop spans 16 amino acids. The trim removed 4 bases at V and 8 bases at J, leaving 10 bases unmatched. CDR1 and CDR2 from the germline V gene are MNHEY and SMNVEV (reference sequence).

About this clone itself: The identical CDR3 is also encoded by other nucleotide sequences in the sample. The rearrangement uses TRBV12-3 or TRBV12-4 and TRBJ1-2; D call uncertain. The V end was cut by 2 bases, the J end by 0 bases, with 4 bases between. The CDR3 totals 13 residues. CDR3 amino acids: CASSLRSNYGYTF. The CDR3, as DNA: TGTGCCAGCAGTTTAAGATCTAACTATGGCTACACCTTC.

The V and J genes are TRBV19 and TRBJ1-2; 7 nucleotides line up with TRBD1. J gave up 4 bases and V 9 bases, and 14 bases lay outside the gene matches. Germline CDR1 and CDR2: LNHDA and SQIVND (reference sequence). The length of the CDR3 is 15 residues. CDR3 bases: TGTGCCAGCAAACGCCAGGGGGAAGGGACCTATGGCTACACCTTC. Residues: CASKRQGEGTYGYTF.

J is TRBJ1-2 and V is TRBV6-1; no definite D call. V lost 2 bases, J lost 7 bases, and 11 bases lay in between. The CDR3 spans 13 residues. The germline V gene encodes CDR1 MNHNS and CDR2 SASEGT. CDR3 in amino acids: CASSEPPSGGYTF. CDR3 in DNA: TGTGCCAGCAGTGAACCCCCCTCTGGTGGCTACACCTTC.

This rearrangement joins TRBV18 to TRBJ1-5; no firm D call. The germline V gene has CDR1 KGHSH and CDR2 LQKENI. V shed 5 bases and J shed 3 bases, with 11 bases lying between them. This CDR3 comprises 14 residues. This CDR3 reads CASSGEGINQPQHF. The DNA for the CDR3 is TGTGCCAGCTCAGGGGAGGGAATCAATCAGCCCCAGCATTTT.

The sample holds a few counts of this clone. The rearrangement uses TRBV6-5 and TRBJ1-6, with a weak D call TRBD1 (5 bases). Germline V gene data show CDR1 as MNHEY and CDR2 as SVGAGI. The CDR3 loop spans 15 amino acids. V shed 4 bases and J shed 7 bases, with 14 bases lying between them. The CDR3 protein is CASSSHPGPNSPLHF. CDR3 bases: TGTGCCAGCAGTTCCCACCCGGGACCGAATTCACCCCTCCACTTT.

This chain connects TRBV12-3 or TRBV12-4 to TRBJ2-1; TRBD1 matches at 9 bases. This CDR3 is built from 11 residues. The junction had 1 base not matched to a gene; V was cut back by 6 bases and J by 10 bases. The CDR3 protein is CASRDRGEQFF. In DNA form, the CDR3 reads TGTGCCAGCAGGGACAGGGGCGAGCAGTTCTTC.

The rearrangement joins TRBV19 to TRBJ2-1, with 9 bases aligning to TRBD2. The CDR3 sequence is 16 residues long. The V gene end was trimmed by 7 bases and the J gene end by 7 bases; junction bases not matched to a gene: 14. Germline V gene data show CDR1 as LNHDA and CDR2 as SQIVND (reference sequence). CDR3 in DNA: TGTGCCAGTACCGTAGAAGGGGCTAGCGGGGTGAATGAGCAGTTCTTC. Amino acid sequence: CASTVEGASGVNEQFF.

The CDR3 region is CASSESGAPEGYTF. CDR3 DNA sequence: TGCGCCAGCAGTGAGTCGGGGGCCCCGGAGGGCTACACCTTC. The rearrangement links TRBV10-1 to TRBJ1-2, with TRBD1 as a possible D gene (6 bases). The CDR3 contains 14 residues. Germline loops: CDR1 WNHNN, CDR2 SYGVQD (reference sequence). Deletions cut 0 bases from V and 8 bases from J, with 13 bases between.

This clone was observed once. The chain has TRBV5-4 and TRBJ2-3; 7 bases line up with TRBD1. This CDR3 is built from 14 residues. J lost 2 bases, V lost 4 bases, and 4 bases had no gene match. Germline V gene lookup returns CDR1 SGHNT and CDR2 YYREEE (reference sequence). The CDR3 loop is CASSIQGPTDTQYF. In DNA form, the CDR3 reads TGTGCCAGCAGCATACAGGGGCCCACAGATACGCAGTATTTT.

In its sample, this clone was seen once. V usage is TRBV5-6 and J usage is TRBJ1-2; possibly TRBD1 for D (5 bases). The CDR3 loop spans 15 amino acids. Trimming stripped 6 bases from V and 8 bases from J, with 23 bases between. Germline V gives CDR1 SGHDT, CDR2 YYEEEE. The CDR3, as DNA: TGTGCCAGCACCCCCGGAGGCAGGGTCCGTTACGGCTACACCTTC. This translates into CASTPGGRVRYGYTF.

This chain connects TRBV27 to TRBJ1-1; the D is unclear. Deletions cut 4 bases from V and 0 bases from J, with 6 bases between. The CDR3 contains 13 residues. Looked up from germline, CDR1 is MNHEY and CDR2 is SMNVEV (reference sequence). The CDR3 protein is CASSYRMNTEAFF. Here the CDR3 DNA reads TGTGCCAGCAGTTATCGCATGAACACTGAAGCTTTCTTT.

The chain has TRBV2 and TRBJ1-2; D is unclear. The CDR3 is made up of 12 amino acids. Germline loops: CDR1 SNHLY, CDR2 FYNNEI. Trimming stripped 4 bases from V and 9 bases from J, with 12 bases between. The CDR3 sequence: CASSVTGSSYTF. The CDR3 DNA reads TGTGCCAGCAGTGTGACGGGATCGAGCTACACCTTC. Full variable domain (remainder filled in from reference TRBV2 and TRBJ1-2): EPEVTQTPSHQVTQMGQEVILRCVPISNHLYFYWYRQILGQKVEFLVSFYNNEISEKSEIFDDQFSVERPDGSNFTLKIRSTKLEDSAMYFCASSVTGSSYTFGSGTRLTVV.

In this sample, this clone turned up a few times. The genes are TRBV5-6 and TRBJ1-3; the D gene is possibly TRBD1 (5 bases). This CDR3 is 17 amino acids long. Germline lookup yields CDR1 SGHDT and CDR2 YYEEEE. V was cut by 4 bases and J by 4 bases, with 21 bases left in between. Here the CDR3 reads CASSLRGDEWSGNTIYF. Here the CDR3 DNA reads TGTGCCAGCAGCCTTCGAGGGGACGAGTGGAGCGGAAACACCATATATTTT. The whole variable domain, remainder taken from reference TRBV5-6 and TRBJ1-3, is DAGVTQSPTHLIKTRGQQVTLRCSPKSGHDTVSWYQQALGQGPQFIFQYYEEEERQRGNFPDRFSGHQFPNYSSELNVNALLLGDSALYLCASSLRGDEWSGNTIYFGEGSWLTVV.

The J gene is TRBJ1-2, the V gene TRBV10-3; 7 bases are shared with TRBD1. V shed 10 bases and J 4 bases; nucleotides not matched to a gene: 6. Germline loops: CDR1 ENHRY, CDR2 SYGVKD. The CDR3 extends over 12 amino acids. DNA for the CDR3: TGTGCCACGGAAGACAGGGTCTATGGCTACACCTTC. It translates to CATEDRVYGYTF.

The chain links TRBV4-2 to TRBJ1-6; the D gene is possibly TRBD1 (6 bases). Germline CDR1 is LGHNA and CDR2 is YNFKEQ. Trimming took off 5 bases at V and 9 bases at J, with 17 bases between the two ends. This CDR3 region has 15 residues. The CDR3 coding sequence is TGTGCCAGCAGCGCAGGACAGAGGCTCGGTTCACCCCTCCACTTT. Protein: CASSAGQRLGSPLHF.

This clone was found a few times. Additional DNA sequences in this sample encode the identical CDR3. The genes are TRBV5-1 and TRBJ1-2; D is possibly TRBD1 (5 bases). The CDR3 contains 14 residues. Per germline, CDR1 SGHRS and CDR2 YFSETQ. The V end lost 4 bases, the J end lost 3 bases, and 13 bases lay between the germline ends. The CDR3 loop reads CASSRGGMDYGYTF. The CDR3 coding sequence is TGCGCCAGCAGCCGGGGGGGAATGGACTATGGCTACACCTTC.